The 8 T cell receptor beta chains below all came from one sample that was sequenced in a study of shared clonotypes between healthy human individuals. Libraries were prepared by immunoSEQ multiplex PCR; TCRdb keeps only in-frame clonotypes and omits some of them. The sample has 2,500,000 or so clones, just under 95% seen once. Sequencing input: naive CD4+ T cells from PBMCs. Subset reported: CD45RA+ positively selected. These receptors originate from a man aged 18 to 29 in good health. Some clones in this sample may be carry-over from other donors' samples.

The chain employs TRBV28 and TRBJ2-7; D is undetermined. The CDR3 covers 14 residues. Deletions cut 3 bases from V and 3 bases from J, with 12 bases between. CDR1 is MDHEN and CDR2 is SYDVKM in the germline V gene. The CDR3 here is CASSLPSALYEQYF. The DNA for the CDR3 is TGTGCCAGCAGTTTGCCTAGTGCCCTCTACGAGCAGTACTTC.

This chain links TRBV7-9 with TRBJ2-1; 9 positions match TRBD1. CDR3 length: 16 amino acids. Germline V lookup: CDR1 SEHNR, CDR2 FQNEAQ (reference sequence). V trimming: 4 bases; J trimming: 7 bases; junction bases outside the gene matches: 11. CDR3 loop: CASSSNTGGWANEQFF. The CDR3 DNA sequence: TGTGCCAGCAGCTCGAACACAGGGGGCTGGGCAAATGAGCAGTTCTTC.

The chain joins TRBV21-1 to TRBJ2-2. TRBV21-1 is annotated as a pseudogene. The CDR3 has 15 amino acids. The chain's CDR3 is CATGRGTENTGELFF. The CDR3 nucleotides read TGTGCCACGGGGAGGGGGACAGAGAACACCGGGGAGCTGTTTTTT.

J is TRBJ2-3 and V is TRBV2; 8 bases line up with TRBD1. Germline V gives CDR1 SNHLY, CDR2 FYNNEI. The CDR3 has 13 residues. The V segment lost 8 bases and the J segment 5 bases; nucleotides outside the gene matches: 6. The CDR3, as DNA: TGTGCCAGCTCGGTAGACAGGGGAGATACGCAGTATTTT. Translated: CASSVDRGDTQYF.

This chain uses TRBV6-6 with TRBJ1-5; no firm D call. Trimming pared 6 bases from V and 5 bases from J, leaving 14 bases between. The CDR3 has 14 residues. Germline V lookup: CDR1 MNHNY, CDR2 SVGAGI (reference sequence). Here the CDR3 DNA reads TGTGCCAGCAGGAGGTCCCGGGATGATCAGCCCCAGCATTTT. This codes for CASRRSRDDQPQHF.

The chain carries TRBV19 and TRBJ1-5, with unresolved D. CDR3 length: 15 amino acids. V was pared by 1 base and J by 4 bases, with 11 bases between. The germline V gene encodes CDR1 LNHDA and CDR2 SQIVND (reference sequence). Here the CDR3 reads CASSIGLILNQPQHF. The CDR3 DNA follows: TGTGCCAGTAGTATAGGGCTTATACTAAATCAGCCCCAGCATTTT.

This clone was observed a single time. This chain links TRBV11-3 with TRBJ2-3, with D unclear. Germline CDR1 SGHNT, CDR2 YENEEA. V was trimmed by 4 bases and J by 8 bases, leaving 13 bases between them. The CDR3 contains 13 residues. In DNA, the CDR3 is TGTGCCAGCAGCTGGGGTAGTTCGGGTACGCAGTATTTT. It codes for CASSWGSSGTQYF.

V gene TRBV5-4 combines with J gene TRBJ2-7; TRBD1 matches 9 bases. V shed 3 bases, J shed 3 bases, and the junction held 10 bases outside the gene matches. The germline gives CDR1 SGHNT, CDR2 YYREEE (reference sequence). There are 16 residues in the CDR3. The CDR3 coding sequence is TGTGCCAGCAGCTCCTCCGGGACAGGGATATACTACGAGCAGTACTTC. It yields the protein CASSSSGTGIYYEQYF.